This is a list of T cell receptor beta chains from one sample in a study of OX40 agonist ivuxolimab in advanced cancers. Sequencing was performed with immunoSEQ multiplex PCR; in TCRdb, only in-frame clones are kept and a portion is missing. The data show approximately 80,000 clones, roughly nine tenths seen once. This specimen was CD4+ or CD8+ T cells sorted from blood, taken in a trial of the OX40 agonist ivuxolimab. The receptors stem from an adult with an advanced solid tumor such as melanoma, head and neck, liver or kidney cancer. Both conserved end residues are part of each CDR3. D genes are given only for firm matches. Clone size is given for some rows only: seen once, a few or many times, or a class if the clone is expanded.

clone size | J gene | D gene | V gene | CDR3 DNA | CDR3 protein
. | TRBJ1-3 | . | TRBV11-3 | TGTGCCAGCAGCTCTGAAGGGGTTTCTGGAAACACCATATATTTT | CASSSEGVSGNTIYF
. | TRBJ2-2 | TRBD2 | TRBV4-3 | TGCGCCAGCAGCCAAGGGCCTAGCGGGAGTGATACCGGGGAGCTGTTTTTT | CASSQGPSGSDTGELFF
. | TRBJ2-1 | TRBD1 | TRBV9 | TGTGCCAGCAGCAACAACCGGGACAGGGGGCTCAATGAGCAGTTCTTC | CASSNNRDRGLNEQFF
. | TRBJ2-3 | . | TRBV7-9 | TGTGCCAGCAGCCCGTTCACTGTAACGAACGTCGATACGCAGTATTTT | CASSPFTVTNVDTQYF
. | TRBJ2-1 | . | TRBV7-8 | TGTGCCAGCAGCCGAGTTGCTCTAGCGATATACAATGAGCAGTTCTTC | CASSRVALAIYNEQFF
. | TRBJ2-3 | TRBD2 | TRBV28 | TGTGCCAGCAGTTTTGTTAGCGGGAGTCGGACAGATACGCAGTATTTT | CASSFVSGSRTDTQYF
. | TRBJ2-2 | . | TRBV7-9 | TGTGCCAGCAGCTTTTCACTGTCCGGGGAGCTGTTTTTT | CASSFSLSGELFF
. | TRBJ2-7 | . | TRBV28 | TGTGCCAGCAGTTTTATGACAGGTGGAAACGAGCAGTACTTC | CASSFMTGGNEQYF
. | TRBJ1-5 | . | TRBV12-5 | TGTGCTAGTGGTTTGTGGGGACCTAATCAGCCCCAGCATTTT | CASGLWGPNQPQHF
. | TRBJ1-1 | TRBD1 | TRBV30 | TGTGCCTGGATACTTACCCAGGGGGCCTCAGGGACTGAAGCTTTCTTT | CAWILTQGASGTEAFF
. | TRBJ2-7 | . | TRBV28 | TGTGCCAGCAGTCACCGGGGGCAGCGGGGAAGATACGAGCAGTACTTC | CASSHRGQRGRYEQYF
. | TRBJ1-2 | . | TRBV2 | TGTGCCACCCTCGGCGGCAGCAACTATGGCTACACCTTC | CATLGGSNYGYTF
once | TRBJ2-7 | . | TRBV29-1 | TGCAGCGTTGCGGAGGAGACAACCTACGAGCAGTACTTC | CSVAEETTYEQYF
. | TRBJ2-1 | . | TRBV16 | TGTGCCAGCAGCCTTCCCTTTAGTAATGAGCAGTTCTTC | CASSLPFSNEQFF
. | TRBJ1-1 | . | TRBV23-1 | TGCGCCAGCACGCGGACGGGGGGTAGGACTGAAGCTTTCTTT | CASTRTGGRTEAFF
. | TRBJ2-5 | TRBD2 | TRBV9 | TGTGCCAGCAGCCAGAGCGGGACCCAAGAGACCCAGTACTTC | CASSQSGTQETQYF
. | TRBJ1-1 | . | TRBV19 | TGTGCCAGTAGTTGGGGGGCTCTGAACACTGAAGCTTTCTTT | CASSWGALNTEAFF
. | TRBJ1-4 | . | TRBV6-5 | TGTGCCAGCAGTTACTCGACGGGAGTGGTTAAGGAAAAACTGTTTTTT | CASSYSTGVVKEKLFF
. | TRBJ1-6 | . | TRBV5-6 | TGTGCCAGCAGCTTGGAGGGGCTAAGGGCCCTCCACTTT | CASSLEGLRALHF
. | TRBJ1-1 | TRBD1 | TRBV9 | TGTGCCAGCAGCGTCACAGGGGGCGACACTGAAGCTTTCTTT | CASSVTGGDTEAFF
. | TRBJ1-6 | . | TRBV25-1 | TGTGCCAGCAGTAGGGATTATAATTCACCCCTCCACTTT | CASSRDYNSPLHF
few | TRBJ1-2 | . | TRBV5-4 | TGTGCCAGCAGCTTAAACAGGCCGTATGGCTACACCTTC | CASSLNRPYGYTF
. | TRBJ1-5 | . | TRBV6-5 | TGTGCCAGCAGTTACTCACGGGTGCAGCCCCAGCATTTT | CASSYSRVQPQHF
. | TRBJ2-1 | . | TRBV7-8 | TGTGCCAGCAGCCGGGGGTCCGATGAGCAGTTCTTC | CASSRGSDEQFF
. | TRBJ1-2 | . | TRBV28 | TGTGCCAGCAGTTGGGCAGGGGATGGTAACTATGGCTACACCTTC | CASSWAGDGNYGYTF
once | TRBJ2-1 | TRBD2 | TRBV4-1 | TGCGCCAGCAGCCAAGATCGGGGGACTAGCGGGGGCCGGAAGCAGTTCTTC | CASSQDRGTSGGRKQFF
once | TRBJ2-3 | . | TRBV30 | TGTGCCTGGAGTCCCGGGCGGGAAACAGATACGCAGTATTTT | CAWSPGRETDTQYF
. | TRBJ1-5 | TRBD1 | TRBV28 | TGTGCCAGCAGTTCCCCGGGACAGGAGTTCAATCAGCCCCAGCATTTT | CASSSPGQEFNQPQHF
. | TRBJ2-1 | . | TRBV19 | TGTGCCAGTAGCTCGACAGTCTACAATGAGCAGTTCTTC | CASSSTVYNEQFF
. | TRBJ1-2 | TRBD1 | TRBV28 | TGTGCCAGCAGTTCGCCGGGACAGGGGGATGGCTACACCTTC | CASSSPGQGDGYTF
. | TRBJ2-5 | . | TRBV28 | TGTGCCAGCAGCCTTAGGGGAGGAGAGACCCAGTACTTC | CASSLRGGETQYF
. | TRBJ1-4 | . | TRBV10-3 | TGTGCCATCAGTGACATTCTCGGGAGAGCAACTAATGAAAAACTGTTTTTT | CAISDILGRATNEKLFF
once | TRBJ1-1 | TRBD1 | TRBV5-1 | TGCGCCAGCAGCTTGGACAGGGGGCACTCCACTGAAGCTTTCTTT | CASSLDRGHSTEAFF
. | TRBJ2-3 | . | TRBV6-5 | TGTGCCAGCAGTTCGATATGGGCGGCTAGCACAGATACGCAGTATTTT | CASSSIWAASTDTQYF
. | TRBJ2-7 | . | TRBV15 | TGTGCCACCAGCTGGGGCGGCTCCTACGAGCAGTACTTC | CATSWGGSYEQYF
. | TRBJ2-3 | TRBD2 | TRBV7-6 | TGTGCCAGCAGCCGACTAGCGGGACAGGATACGCAGTATTTT | CASSRLAGQDTQYF
. | TRBJ1-5 | . | TRBV28 | TGTGCCAGCAGTTTAGTCGTTGGTCAGCCCCAGCATTTT | CASSLVVGQPQHF
. | TRBJ2-1 | TRBD2 | TRBV7-9 | TGTGCCAGCAGCAACCCACTAGCGGGGGGCCGTCTCTACAATGAGCAGTTCTTC | CASSNPLAGGRLYNEQFF
. | TRBJ2-1 | TRBD2 | TRBV10-3 | TGTGCCATCAGTGAGATGGCGGGGGGACACAATGAGCAGTTCTTC | CAISEMAGGHNEQFF
. | TRBJ1-1 | . | TRBV6-1 | TGTGCCAGCAGTGAAGCGTTCTACACTGAAGCTTTCTTT | CASSEAFYTEAFF
. | TRBJ1-5 | . | TRBV4-3 | TGCGCCAGCAGCCAAGATGGAGAATTAGGTCAGCCCCAGCATTTT | CASSQDGELGQPQHF
. | TRBJ2-3 | . | TRBV13 | TGTGCCAGCAGCTTCGCCGGAGGGGGGAGCGAAACGCAGTATTTT | CASSFAGGGSETQYF
. | TRBJ1-1 | . | TRBV28 | TGTGCCAGCAGTTTCGGAGATCCTGAAGCTTTCTTT | CASSFGDPEAFF
. | TRBJ1-2 | . | TRBV7-9 | TGTGCCAGCAGCTTCGACAGCCAAGGCTACACCTTC | CASSFDSQGYTF
few | TRBJ1-5 | . | TRBV6-5 | TGTGCCAGCAGTCTTTATGGACAGAGTCAGCCCCAGCATTTT | CASSLYGQSQPQHF